Each of the 19 T cell receptor beta chains below was sequenced from the same sample in a study of blood T cell repertoires in COVID-19. The repertoire was sequenced with immunoSEQ multiplex PCR; TCRdb's copy has only in-frame clones and lacks some. The sample yields over 110,000 clones, 65% to 80% seen once. Material: peripheral blood. The receptors were sampled from a man between 60 and 75 years old with acute or convalescent COVID-19.

In nucleotides, the CDR3 is TGTGCCATCAGTGAGCTCGCAGGGGGGCGAACTGAAGCTTTCTTT. Encoded protein: CAISELAGGRTEAFF. The chain combines TRBV10-3 with TRBJ1-1, with 7 bases fitting TRBD1. V lost 2 bases, J lost 5 bases, and 8 bases stayed unmatched. This CDR3 spans 15 amino acids. Germline CDR1 ENHRY, CDR2 SYGVKD.

This clone has more than one count but fewer than ten. The J gene is TRBJ2-5, the V gene TRBV27, with D unresolved. V was clipped by 6 bases and J by 2 bases, with 10 bases between them. Germline V gene lookup returns CDR1 MNHEY and CDR2 SMNVEV (reference sequence). CDR3 length: 13 amino acids. The CDR3 loop reads CASSRRVQETQYF. CDR3 coding DNA: TGTGCCAGCAGCCGACGGGTTCAAGAGACCCAGTACTTC.

V and J are TRBV11-1 and TRBJ2-5; 11 nucleotides match TRBD2. Germline V gives CDR1 SGHAT, CDR2 FQDESV (reference sequence). V lost 4 bases, J lost 4 bases, and 5 bases stayed unmatched. The CDR3 is 15 amino acids. CDR3 sequence (DNA): TGTGCCAGCAGCTCGGGAACTAGCGGGAGAGAGACCCAGTACTTC. It translates to CASSSGTSGRETQYF.

The chain is built from TRBV7-9 and TRBJ2-3; 8 bases are shared with TRBD2. Germline V CDR1 and CDR2: SEHNR, FQNEAQ (reference sequence). V lost 5 bases to trimming and J lost 2 bases; unmatched junction nucleotides: 6. This CDR3 contains 15 residues. The CDR3 sequence: CASSRGAGDTDTQYF. CDR3 nucleotide sequence: TGTGCCAGCAGCCGCGGAGCGGGGGACACAGATACGCAGTATTTT.

Points on this clone: Germline and junction disagree at one end, which may indicate a read error. The genes are TRBV7-7 and TRBJ2-2; possibly TRBD1 for D (6 bases). CDR1 is SSHAT and CDR2 is FNYEAQ in the germline V gene (reference sequence). This CDR3 has 15 amino acids. The CDR3 spells CASSLGHVNTGELFF. As DNA, the CDR3 is TGTGCTAGCAGCTTGGGACATGTGAACACCGGGGAGCTGTTTTTT. The complete variable domain, with remaining parts taken from reference TRBV7-7 and TRBJ2-2, reads GAGVSQSPRYKVTKRGQDVTLRCDPISSHATLYWYQQALGQGPEFLTYFNYEAQPDKSGLPSDRFSAERPEGSISTLTIQRTEQRDSAMYRCASSLGHVNTGELFFGEGSRLTVL.

This clone has a single count. The rearrangement uses TRBV7-3 and TRBJ2-5; TRBD2 matches 15 bases. V gave up 5 bases and J gave up 4 bases; unmatched junction bases: 2. CDR3 size: 15 residues. Germline loops: CDR1 SGHTA, CDR2 FQGTGA. This chain's CDR3 is CASSRGLAGGETQYF. CDR3 DNA: TGTGCCAGCAGCCGGGGACTAGCGGGAGGAGAGACCCAGTACTTC.

The chain uses TRBV6-5 and TRBJ1-5; no clear D gene. Germline CDR1 is MNHEY and CDR2 is SVGAGI. The length of the CDR3 is 13 residues. V dropped 8 bases and J dropped 4 bases, with 12 bases sitting between them. CDR3: CASSRAGNQPQHF. The CDR3 coding sequence is TGTGCCAGCTCGAGGGCGGGAAATCAGCCCCAGCATTTT.

This clone came up once. The CDR3 DNA is TGTGCCAGCAGCTTGGTGGACAGGGGGAATTCACCCCTCCACTTT. Translated: CASSLVDRGNSPLHF. V gene TRBV11-1 combines with J gene TRBJ1-6; 10 nucleotides line up with TRBD1. The CDR3 is 15 residues long. Germline CDR1 is SGHAT and CDR2 is FQDESV (reference sequence). The V gene end was trimmed by 3 bases and the J gene end by 7 bases; junction bases not matched to a gene: 3.

The chain couples TRBV6-5 to TRBJ1-2; D is unclear. CDR1 and CDR2 (germline): MNHEY, SVGAGI. The CDR3 length is 13 residues. The germline V and J ends were trimmed by 2 bases and 8 bases, with 12 bases remaining between them. CDR3 protein: CASSYPDLGGYTF. In nucleotides, the CDR3 is TGTGCCAGCAGTTACCCGGACTTAGGGGGCTACACCTTC.

The chain combines TRBV4-3 with TRBJ1-2; TRBD1 might be the D (5 bases). V lost 0 bases, J lost 0 bases, and 11 bases lay in between. Germline CDR1 LGHNA, CDR2 YSLEER. The CDR3 runs 16 residues. Here the CDR3 DNA reads TGCGCCAGCAGCCAAGATAACAGGCTAGCTAACTATGGCTACACCTTC. Translating gives CASSQDNRLANYGYTF.

The chain joins TRBV3-1 (or the pseudogene TRBV3-2) to TRBJ2-2; TRBD2 aligns across 13 bases. CDR1 and CDR2 (germline): LGHDT, YNNKEL (reference sequence). This CDR3 comprises 15 residues. V shed 5 bases and J 5 bases; nucleotides not matched to a gene: 2. In DNA form, the CDR3 reads TGTGCCAGCAGCGGACTAGCGGGAGTAACCGGGGAGCTGTTTTTT. This sequence encodes CASSGLAGVTGELFF.

This rearrangement joins TRBV18 to TRBJ2-1, with 11 bases fitting TRBD2. Germline V gene data show CDR1 as KGHSH and CDR2 as LQKENI. This CDR3 has 14 amino acids. V shed 5 bases and J 8 bases; nucleotides not matched to a gene: 5. CDR3 nucleotide sequence: TGTGCCAGCTCATCACTAGCGGGAGACGATGAGCAGTTCTTC. Protein product: CASSSLAGDDEQFF. Supplemented by reference TRBV18 and TRBJ2-1, the full variable domain reads NAGVMQNPRHLVRRRGQEARLRCSPMKGHSHVYWYRQLPEEGLKFMVYLQKENIIDESGMPKERFSAEFPKEGPSILRIQQVVRGDSAAYFCASSSLAGDDEQFFGPGTRLTVL.

This clone was seen a handful of times. V usage is TRBV30 and J usage is TRBJ1-3; tentatively, D is TRBD1 (5 bases). The germline V gene encodes CDR1 GTSNPN and CDR2 SVGIG (reference sequence). The CDR3 covers 12 residues. CDR3 amino acids: CACPGTGNTIYF. CDR3 bases: TGTGCATGCCCAGGGACTGGAAACACCATATATTTT.

J is TRBJ1-1 and V is TRBV7-9; D unresolved. CDR1 and CDR2 from the germline V gene are SEHNR and FQNEAQ (reference sequence). CDR3 size: 13 residues. With 3 bases removed from V and 5 bases from J, the gap between germline ends came to 10 bases. The DNA of the CDR3 is TGTGCCAGCAGCTTTACCCCAGAAACTGAAGCTTTCTTT. Translating gives CASSFTPETEAFF.

The chain links TRBV27 to TRBJ2-2; 9 bases agree with TRBD1. This CDR3 has 14 amino acids. The J segment lost 6 bases and the V segment lost 2 bases, leaving 1 base of the junction unmatched. The germline V gene has CDR1 MNHEY and CDR2 SMNVEV (reference sequence). CDR3: CASSLDRGAGELFF. The CDR3 DNA follows: TGTGCCAGCAGTTTAGACAGGGGGGCCGGGGAGCTGTTTTTT.

The gene calls are TRBV6-6 and TRBJ1-4, with D possibly matching TRBD1 (5 bases). Germline CDR1 and CDR2: MNHNY and SVGAGI (reference sequence). V shed 6 bases and J shed 8 bases, with 13 bases lying between them. This CDR3 comprises 13 residues. Here the CDR3 DNA reads TGTGCCAGCAGCTCACAGGAGAGGGAAAAACTGTTTTTT. The encoded protein is CASSSQEREKLFF.

The genes are TRBV7-9 and TRBJ1-5; TRBD1 matches at 7 bases. CDR3 length: 15 amino acids. V trimming: 1 base; J trimming: 4 bases; junction bases outside the gene matches: 4. The V gene's germline CDR1 is SEHNR and CDR2 FQNEAQ (reference sequence). The chain's CDR3 is CASSLGDSYNQPQHF. The CDR3 DNA follows: TGTGCCAGCAGCTTAGGGGACAGTTATAATCAGCCCCAGCATTTT.

The chain carries TRBV6-5 and TRBJ1-3; D is perhaps TRBD1 (6 bases). Germline assignment: CDR1 MNHEY and CDR2 SVGAGI. This CDR3 is 14 amino acids long. The V end was cut by 5 bases, the J end by 3 bases, with 11 bases between. The DNA for the CDR3 is TGTGCCAGCAGTACCGGGGGGCTTGGAAACACCATATATTTT. Residues: CASSTGGLGNTIYF.

The rearrangement uses TRBV2 and TRBJ2-5; no clear D. Germline CDR1 is SNHLY and CDR2 is FYNNEI. The V gene lost 4 bases and the J gene lost 3 bases, with 9 bases spanning the gap. The length of the CDR3 is 13 residues. The CDR3 nucleotides read TGTGCCAGCAGTGGGCAGGCCAAAGAGACCCAGTACTTC. Translation gives CASSGQAKETQYF.